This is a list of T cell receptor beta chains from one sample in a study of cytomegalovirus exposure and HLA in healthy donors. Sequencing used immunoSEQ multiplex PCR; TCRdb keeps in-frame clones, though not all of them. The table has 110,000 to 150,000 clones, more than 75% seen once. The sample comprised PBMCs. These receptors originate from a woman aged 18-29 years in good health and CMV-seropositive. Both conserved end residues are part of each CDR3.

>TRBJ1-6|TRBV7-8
CASSLMGRVNNSPLHF
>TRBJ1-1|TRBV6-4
CASGVGTEAFF
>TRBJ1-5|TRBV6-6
CASTYPTSYSNQPQHF
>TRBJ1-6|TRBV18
CASSLNALSGSPLHF
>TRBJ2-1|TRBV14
CASSQTGQGARNEQFF
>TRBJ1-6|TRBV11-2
CASSALTQGGSPLHF
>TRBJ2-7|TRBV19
CASSIPPGQSSYEQYF
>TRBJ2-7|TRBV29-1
CSVYRGNEQYF
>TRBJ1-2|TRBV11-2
CASSLSSGGALYGYTF
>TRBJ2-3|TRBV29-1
CSVEYLAGRTDTQYF
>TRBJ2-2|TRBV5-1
CASSVGGGTGELFF
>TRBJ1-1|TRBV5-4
CASSLGRGNTEAFF
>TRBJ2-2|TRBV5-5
CASSYTPRDTGELFF
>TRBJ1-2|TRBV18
CASSDTATNYGYTF
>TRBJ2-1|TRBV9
CASRPGPTGVSYNEQFF
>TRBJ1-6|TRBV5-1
CASSNGQGTNSPLHF
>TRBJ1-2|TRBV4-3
CASSQDARGRGYGYTF
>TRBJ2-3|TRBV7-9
CASSSRGGSTDMQYF
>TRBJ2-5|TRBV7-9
CASSPLSYQETQYF
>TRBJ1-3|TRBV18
CASSPKLDGNTIYF
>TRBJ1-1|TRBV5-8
CASRAGGTAKEAFF
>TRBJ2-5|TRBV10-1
CASTKPYQETQYF
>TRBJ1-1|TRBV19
CASSSTGRTEAFF
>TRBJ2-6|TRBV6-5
CASSYPGTGANVLTF
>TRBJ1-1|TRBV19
CASSKERNTEAFF
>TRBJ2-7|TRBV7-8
CASSASPGQGTDEQYF
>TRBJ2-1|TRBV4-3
CASSERQGNLNEQFF
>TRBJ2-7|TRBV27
CASSFFPFRDSTYEQYF
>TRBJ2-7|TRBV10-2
CASSEPPGLAGTYEQYF
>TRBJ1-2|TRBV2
CASRQGSNYGYTF
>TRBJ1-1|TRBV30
CAWSPKGRENTEAFF
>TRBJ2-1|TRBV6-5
CASRRGTGYNEQFF
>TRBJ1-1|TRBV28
CASSPSTGINTEAFF
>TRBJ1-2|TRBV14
CASSRTGEKGVYTF
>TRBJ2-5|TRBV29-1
CSVDKGTAYQETQYF
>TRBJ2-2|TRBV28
CASSFGRGVGARTGELFF
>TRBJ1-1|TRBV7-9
CASSLGPVEQGITEAFF
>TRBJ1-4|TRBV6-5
CASKKGAVEKLFF
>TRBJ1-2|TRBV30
CAWSSPNHLRVDGYTF
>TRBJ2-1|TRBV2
CASSSGPGGGNEQFF
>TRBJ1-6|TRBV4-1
CASDPGDNSPLHF